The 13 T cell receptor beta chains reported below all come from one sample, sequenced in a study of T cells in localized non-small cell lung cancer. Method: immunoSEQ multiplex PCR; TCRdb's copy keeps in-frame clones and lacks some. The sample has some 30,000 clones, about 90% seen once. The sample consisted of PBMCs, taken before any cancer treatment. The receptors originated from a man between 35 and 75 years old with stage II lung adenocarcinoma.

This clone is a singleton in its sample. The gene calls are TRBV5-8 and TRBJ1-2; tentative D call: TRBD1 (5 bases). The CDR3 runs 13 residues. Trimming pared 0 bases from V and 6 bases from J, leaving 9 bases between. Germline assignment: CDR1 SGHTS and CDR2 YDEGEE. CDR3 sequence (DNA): TGTGCCAGCAGCTTGGGCGGGACGGATGGCTACACCTTC. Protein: CASSLGGTDGYTF.

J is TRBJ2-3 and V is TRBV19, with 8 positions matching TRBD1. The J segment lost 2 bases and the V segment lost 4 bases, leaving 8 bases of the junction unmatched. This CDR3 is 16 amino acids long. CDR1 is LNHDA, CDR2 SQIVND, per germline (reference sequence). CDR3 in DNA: TGTGCCAGTAGTAGAAGACAGGGGCAAGCCACAGATACGCAGTATTTT. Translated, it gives CASSRRQGQATDTQYF.

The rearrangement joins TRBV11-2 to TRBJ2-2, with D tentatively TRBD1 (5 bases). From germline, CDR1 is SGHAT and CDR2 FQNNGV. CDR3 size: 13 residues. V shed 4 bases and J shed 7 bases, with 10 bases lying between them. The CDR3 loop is CASSSARDGELFF. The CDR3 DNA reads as TGTGCCAGCAGCTCTGCCAGGGACGGGGAGCTGTTTTTT.

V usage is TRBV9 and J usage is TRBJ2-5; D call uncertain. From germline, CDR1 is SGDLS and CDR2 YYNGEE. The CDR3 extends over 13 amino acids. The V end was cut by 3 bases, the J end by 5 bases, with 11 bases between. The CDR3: CASSAPGAETQYF. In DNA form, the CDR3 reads TGTGCCAGCAGCGCCCCTGGTGCGGAGACCCAGTACTTC. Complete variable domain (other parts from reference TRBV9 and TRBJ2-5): DSGVTQTPKHLITATGQRVTLRCSPRSGDLSVYWYQQSLDQGLQFLIQYYNGEERAKGNILERFSAQQFPDLHSELNLSSLELGDSALYFCASSAPGAETQYFGPGTRLLVL.

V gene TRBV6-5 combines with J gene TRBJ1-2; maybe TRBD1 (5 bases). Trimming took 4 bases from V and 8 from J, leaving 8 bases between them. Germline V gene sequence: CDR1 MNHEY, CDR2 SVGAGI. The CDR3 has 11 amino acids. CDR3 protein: CASSSGYGYTF. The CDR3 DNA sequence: TGTGCCAGCAGTTCAGGGTACGGCTACACCTTC.

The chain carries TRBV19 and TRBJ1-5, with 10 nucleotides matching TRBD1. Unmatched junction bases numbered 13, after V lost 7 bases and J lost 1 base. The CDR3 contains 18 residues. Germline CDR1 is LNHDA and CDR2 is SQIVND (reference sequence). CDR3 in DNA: TGTGCCAGTATCCCGACAGGGGGCAACTTTGTCAGCAATCAGCCCCAGCATTTT. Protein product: CASIPTGGNFVSNQPQHF.

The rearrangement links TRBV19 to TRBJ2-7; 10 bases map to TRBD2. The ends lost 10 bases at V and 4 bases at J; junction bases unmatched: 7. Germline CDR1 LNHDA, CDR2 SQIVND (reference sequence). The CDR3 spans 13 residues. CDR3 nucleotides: TGTGCCACCACTAGCGGGGCAACGTACGAGCAGTACTTC. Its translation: CATTSGATYEQYF.

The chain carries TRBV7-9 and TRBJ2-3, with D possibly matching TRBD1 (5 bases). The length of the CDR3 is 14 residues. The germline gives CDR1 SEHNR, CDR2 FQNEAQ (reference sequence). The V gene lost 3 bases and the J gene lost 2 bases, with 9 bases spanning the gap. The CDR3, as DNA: TGTGCCAGCAGCTTGGAAGGACACACAGATACGCAGTATTTT. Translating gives CASSLEGHTDTQYF.

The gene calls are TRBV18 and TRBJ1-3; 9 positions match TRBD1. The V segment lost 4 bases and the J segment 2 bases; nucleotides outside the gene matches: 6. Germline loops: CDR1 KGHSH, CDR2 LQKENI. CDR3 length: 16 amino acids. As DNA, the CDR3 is TGTGCCAGCTCACAGAAGACAGGGGGAACTGGAAACACCATATATTTT. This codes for CASSQKTGGTGNTIYF.

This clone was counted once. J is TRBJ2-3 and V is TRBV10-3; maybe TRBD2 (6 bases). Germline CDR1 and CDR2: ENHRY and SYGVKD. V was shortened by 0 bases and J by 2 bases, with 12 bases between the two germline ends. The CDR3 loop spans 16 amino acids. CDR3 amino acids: CAISESRGRYTDTQYF. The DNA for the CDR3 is TGTGCCATCAGTGAGTCTCGGGGGAGGTACACAGATACGCAGTATTTT.

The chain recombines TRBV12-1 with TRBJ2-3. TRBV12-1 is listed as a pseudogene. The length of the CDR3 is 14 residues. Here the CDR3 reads CASSFEQTTDTQYF. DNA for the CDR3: TGTGCCAGCAGCTTTGAGCAGACCACAGATACGCAGTATTTT.

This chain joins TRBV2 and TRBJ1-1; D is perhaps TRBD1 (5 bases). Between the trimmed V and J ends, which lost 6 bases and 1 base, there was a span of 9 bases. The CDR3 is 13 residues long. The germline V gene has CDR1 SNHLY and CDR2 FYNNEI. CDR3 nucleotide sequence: TGTGCCAGCAGCTCCACAGGGAACACTGAAGCTTTCTTT. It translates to CASSSTGNTEAFF.

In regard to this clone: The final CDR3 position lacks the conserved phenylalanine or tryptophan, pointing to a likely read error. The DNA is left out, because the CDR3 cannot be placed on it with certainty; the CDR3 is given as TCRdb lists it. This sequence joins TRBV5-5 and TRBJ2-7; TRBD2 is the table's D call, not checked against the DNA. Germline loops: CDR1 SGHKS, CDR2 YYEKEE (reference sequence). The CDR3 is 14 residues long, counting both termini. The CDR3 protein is CASSSGTSGGGFHL.